These 24 T cell receptor beta chains came from one sample sequenced in a study of shared clonotypes between healthy human individuals. Profiled with immunoSEQ multiplex PCR; TCRdb holds only in-frame clones, not every one. This sample has around 2,100,000 clones, with around 96% found just once. Naive CD8 populations comprised CD45RO-negative cells positively selected for CCR7, excluding terminally differentiated effector memory CD45RA+ cells. Input material: naive CD8+ T cells sorted from blood. Receptors were obtained from a man between 18 and 35 years old in good health.

The CDR3 region is CASSQRSVFGGSGANVLTF. The CDR3 nucleotides are TGCGCCAGCAGCCAAAGGAGTGTGTTCGGGGGGTCCGGGGCCAACGTCCTGACTTTC. The gene calls are TRBV4-3 and TRBJ2-6, with 7 nucleotides matching TRBD2. This CDR3 contains 19 residues. CDR1 is LGHNA, CDR2 YSLEER, per germline. V lost 2 bases and J lost 4; bases outside the gene matches: 14.

V gene TRBV11-2 combines with J gene TRBJ2-5; D is unresolved. Trimming took off 1 base at V and 5 bases at J, with 11 bases between the two ends. CDR1 and CDR2 (germline): SGHAT, FQNNGV. This CDR3 is built from 14 residues. CDR3 sequence (DNA): TGTGCCAGCAGCTTAGGCCCCGACGGGGAGACCCAGTACTTC. It translates to CASSLGPDGETQYF.

The chain couples TRBV6-1 to TRBJ2-7, with TRBD1 as a possible D gene (6 bases). CDR1 and CDR2 (germline): MNHNS, SASEGT. V was clipped by 6 bases and J by 4 bases, with 13 bases between them. This CDR3 is built from 13 residues. The CDR3 nucleotides are TGTGCCAGCAGCCAGGGGAGATGGTACGAGCAGTACTTC. The encoded protein is CASSQGRWYEQYF.

The rearrangement uses TRBV12-5 and TRBJ2-7, with unresolved D. The CDR3 runs to 13 residues. The V end lost 1 base, the J end lost 3 bases, and 7 bases lay between the germline ends. Germline lookup yields CDR1 LGHNT and CDR2 FRNRAP. The CDR3: CASGLGSVYEQYF. CDR3 DNA sequence: TGTGCTAGTGGTTTGGGGAGCGTCTACGAGCAGTACTTC.

This sequence joins TRBV28 and TRBJ1-5; no reliable D call. Germline V lookup: CDR1 MDHEN, CDR2 SYDVKM. The CDR3 totals 15 residues. V dropped 6 bases and J dropped 3 bases, with 15 bases sitting between them. The CDR3 nucleotides are TGTGCCAGCAGAGGATGGGGATCGGACAATCAGCCCCAGCATTTT. Translated, it gives CASRGWGSDNQPQHF.

This sequence joins TRBV27 and TRBJ2-7, with D perhaps being TRBD1 or TRBD2 (5 bases each). The CDR3 runs 16 residues. Trimming pared 0 bases from V and 2 bases from J, leaving 14 bases between. Germline CDR1 is MNHEY and CDR2 is SMNVEV (reference sequence). The CDR3 DNA is TGTGCCAGCAGTTTATCTAGCCCGCCGGGGCCCTACGAGCAGTACTTC. This encodes CASSLSSPPGPYEQYF.

A remark on this clone: Other DNA sequences in the sample encode the same CDR3. The V gene is TRBV5-8, the J gene TRBJ2-7; D unresolved. The CDR3 loop spans 14 amino acids. Germline CDR1 is SGHTS and CDR2 is YDEGEE. V lost 0 bases to trimming and J lost 0 bases, with 7 bases between them. The CDR3 DNA sequence: TGTGCCAGCAGCTTGGTGCCTAACTCCTACGAGCAGTACTTC. Protein sequence: CASSLVPNSYEQYF. Together with reference TRBV5-8 and TRBJ2-7, the CDR3 gives the full variable domain: EAGVTQSPTHLIKTRGQQATLRCSPISGHTSVYWYQQALGLGLQFLLWYDEGEERNRGNFPPRFSGRQFPNYSSELNVNALELEDSALYLCASSLVPNSYEQYFGPGTRLTVT.

The chain carries TRBV7-9 and TRBJ2-1; 10 bases fit TRBD2. CDR1 and CDR2 (germline): SEHNR, FQNEAQ (reference sequence). CDR3 size: 18 residues. V shed 1 base, J shed 9 bases, and the junction held 15 bases outside the gene matches. The CDR3 DNA reads as TGTGCCAGCAGCTTAGAGGGTAGCGGGAGGTCCCCGTTCGGTGAGCAGTTCTTC. Its translation is CASSLEGSGRSPFGEQFF.

The rearrangement links TRBV13 to TRBJ2-7; 10 nucleotides line up with TRBD2. CDR1 is PRHDT and CDR2 is FYEKMQ in the germline V gene (reference sequence). This CDR3 spans 17 amino acids. The junction had 10 bases not matched to a gene; V was cut back by 5 bases and J by 0 bases. The CDR3 region is CASSPSGGGTDSYEQYF. CDR3 sequence (DNA): TGTGCCAGCAGCCCTAGCGGGGGCGGAACTGACTCCTACGAGCAGTACTTC. The full variable domain, its missing parts supplied by reference TRBV13 and TRBJ2-7, is AAGVIQSPRHLIKEKRETATLKCYPIPRHDTVYWYQQGPGQDPQFLISFYEKMQSDKGSIPDRFSAQQFSDYHSELNMSSLELGDSALYFCASSPSGGGTDSYEQYFGPGTRLTVT.

The chain links TRBV6-1 to TRBJ2-3; 7 nucleotides align to TRBD1. CDR1 and CDR2 from the germline V gene are MNHNS and SASEGT. V gave up 2 bases and J gave up 0 bases; unmatched junction bases: 8. The CDR3 is 17 amino acids. The CDR3, as DNA: TGTGCCAGCAGTGAAAATAAGTGGGGACAGAGCACAGATACGCAGTATTTT. Its protein is CASSENKWGQSTDTQYF.

This clone was counted once. V and J are TRBV6-6 and TRBJ2-3; 7 bases map to TRBD1. Germline V gene sequence: CDR1 MNHNY, CDR2 SVGAGI (reference sequence). CDR3 length: 16 amino acids. V trimming: 1 base; J trimming: 4 bases; junction bases outside the gene matches: 8. The CDR3 is CASSYLGQDRADTQYF. The CDR3 DNA reads as TGTGCCAGCAGTTACTTAGGACAGGACCGGGCAGATACGCAGTATTTT.

The rearrangement joins TRBV7-8 to TRBJ2-7; the match to TRBD2 covers 8 bases. The CDR3 is made up of 17 amino acids. The ends lost 0 bases at V and 0 bases at J; junction bases unmatched: 7. The germline V gene has CDR1 SGHVS and CDR2 FQNEAQ. The CDR3 sequence is CASSLALAGGHSYEQYF. The CDR3 bases are TGTGCCAGCAGCTTAGCGTTGGCGGGAGGTCACTCCTACGAGCAGTACTTC.

This clone was detected a few times. Different DNA sequences within this sample yield the same CDR3. This chain connects TRBV4-3 to TRBJ2-7; TRBD2 matches at 14 bases. After removal of 3 bases from V and 2 bases from J, the junction contained 0 bases not matched to a gene. The CDR3 runs to 15 residues. Germline V gene lookup returns CDR1 LGHNA and CDR2 YSLEER. CDR3 sequence: CASSQGLAGAYEQYF. The DNA for the CDR3 is TGCGCCAGCAGCCAGGGACTAGCGGGGGCCTACGAGCAGTACTTC.

Remarks on this clone: The germline gene is not matched at one end of the junction; a read error may be the cause. This sequence joins TRBV28 and TRBJ1-2; 7 nucleotides line up with TRBD1. The germline CDR1 and CDR2 sequences are MDHEN and SYDVKM. The CDR3 runs to 14 residues. The DNA for the CDR3 is TGTGCCAGCAGTTTCCACCGGACAGGCGTCGGCCCCCGCTTC. Translation gives CASSFHRTGVGPRF.

This rearrangement joins TRBV4-1 to TRBJ1-4; 8 bases agree with TRBD1. The junction had 5 bases not matched to a gene; V was cut back by 5 bases and J by 3 bases. This CDR3 spans 15 amino acids. Germline CDR1 reads MGHRA; CDR2 reads YSYEKL. The CDR3: CASSAQGAANEKLFF. CDR3 nucleotides: TGCGCCAGCAGCGCGCAGGGGGCGGCTAATGAAAAACTGTTTTTT.

The chain joins TRBV7-9 to TRBJ2-5; TRBD1 matches at 7 bases. V shed 1 base, J shed 3 bases, and the junction held 14 bases outside the gene matches. Germline values: CDR1 SEHNR, CDR2 FQNEAQ (reference sequence). The CDR3 loop spans 18 amino acids. The CDR3 sequence is CASSLVTGFPEEKETQYF. As DNA, the CDR3 is TGTGCCAGCAGCTTAGTGACAGGGTTCCCAGAGGAAAAAGAGACCCAGTACTTC.

This chain uses TRBV4-3 with TRBJ1-1, with D hard to call. CDR1 is LGHNA, CDR2 YSLEER, per germline. Deletions cut 0 bases from V and 3 bases from J, with 11 bases between. The CDR3 has 15 amino acids. The CDR3 DNA reads as TGCGCCAGCAGCCAAGATTGGGCTGGGGACACTGAAGCTTTCTTT. Protein product: CASSQDWAGDTEAFF.

This clone was recorded once. The chain combines TRBV6-6 with TRBJ1-1; 9 nucleotides line up with TRBD1. The J segment lost 6 bases and the V segment lost 0 bases, leaving 5 bases of the junction unmatched. The CDR3 consists of 15 residues. The germline V gene encodes CDR1 MNHNY and CDR2 SVGAGI (reference sequence). The CDR3, as DNA: TGTGCCAGCAGTTACTCTGGGGACAGGGCGTCTGAAGCTTTCTTT. It codes for CASSYSGDRASEAFF.

In nucleotides, the CDR3 is TGCGCCAGCAGCTGTCAAGGACTAGCGGGGGATCCCTACGAGCAGTACTTC. As protein: CASSCQGLAGDPYEQYF. The chain combines TRBV5-1 with TRBJ2-7, with 13 bases matching TRBD2. CDR3 length: 17 amino acids. CDR1 is SGHRS and CDR2 is YFSETQ in the germline V gene. J lost 2 bases, V lost 3 bases, and 8 bases had no gene match. Full variable domain (remainder filled in from reference TRBV5-1 and TRBJ2-7): KAGVTQTPRYLIKTRGQQVTLSCSPISGHRSVSWYQQTPGQGLQFLFEYFSETQRNKGNFPGRFSGRQFSNSRSEMNVSTLELGDSALYLCASSCQGLAGDPYEQYFGPGTRLTVT.

About this clone itself: At one end, the junction sequence differs from germline, possibly due to a read error. The gene calls are TRBV7-7 and TRBJ2-2; no reliable D call. Germline V CDR1 and CDR2: SSHAT, FNYEAQ (reference sequence). CDR3 length: 15 residues. CDR3 protein: CASSSEAYSTGELFF. In DNA form, the CDR3 reads TGTGCTAGCAGCTCAGAGGCTTACAGCACCGGGGAGCTGTTTTTT.

The V gene is TRBV6-5, the J gene TRBJ2-7; 8 nucleotides align to TRBD2. CDR3 length equals 15 residues. The germline CDR1 and CDR2 sequences are MNHEY and SVGAGI. The J segment lost 4 bases and the V segment lost 6 bases, leaving 11 bases of the junction unmatched. The CDR3, as DNA: TGTGCCAGCAGGGGCCCCGGGACTAGTACTTACGAGCAGTACTTC. This sequence encodes CASRGPGTSTYEQYF.

This clone showed up just a few times. This chain links TRBV6-5 with TRBJ2-2; D call uncertain. The CDR3 consists of 13 residues. Trimming shortened V by 1 base and J by 1 base, and 1 base separated the two germline ends. The germline V gene has CDR1 MNHEY and CDR2 SVGAGI. CDR3 bases: TGTGCCAGCAGTTACTGGAACACCGGGGAGCTGTTTTTT. Translation: CASSYWNTGELFF.

V usage is TRBV10-3 and J usage is TRBJ2-3; perhaps TRBD2 as D (5 bases). The V end lost 10 bases, the J end lost 4 bases, and 9 bases lay between the germline ends. The CDR3 loop spans 11 amino acids. The germline V gene has CDR1 ENHRY and CDR2 SYGVKD. CDR3 sequence reads: CATGGSDTQYF. DNA for the CDR3: TGTGCCACCGGCGGGTCAGATACGCAGTATTTT.

V usage is TRBV5-1 and J usage is TRBJ2-7, with D possibly being TRBD1 (5 bases). CDR3 size: 13 residues. Germline CDR1 and CDR2: SGHRS and YFSETQ. V was shortened by 5 bases and J by 0 bases, with 9 bases between the two germline ends. Here the CDR3 reads CASRQDSSYEQYF. The DNA for the CDR3 is TGCGCCAGCAGACAGGATAGCTCCTACGAGCAGTACTTC.